The 15 T cell receptor beta chains below all came from one sample that was sequenced in a study of monozygotic twins with inflammatory bowel disease. Following a re-call of the 5' RACE reads, TCRdb has one entry per CDR3 protein and lacks DNA. The sample spans tens of thousands of distinct CDR3 sequences; the ten largest clones claim 7.4%. The sample consisted of blood. These receptor sequences come from a human donor with ulcerative colitis or Crohn's disease, or a healthy co-twin of an affected twin (not recorded which).

The V and J genes are TRBV5-1 and TRBJ1-3. The CDR3 consists of 13 residues. In germline, CDR1 is SGHRS, CDR2 YFSETQ. This CDR3 reads CASSSAIGNTIYF.

The genes are TRBV7-9 and TRBJ2-7; with no DNA, the TCRdb D assignment of TRBD1 cannot be verified. There are 14 residues in the CDR3. The V gene's germline CDR1 is SEHNR and CDR2 FQNEAQ (reference sequence). The CDR3 region is CASSPQSGSYEQYF. Supplemented by reference TRBV7-9 and TRBJ2-7, the full variable domain reads DTGVSQNPRHKITKRGQNVTFRCDPISEHNRLYWYRQTLGQGPEFLTYFQNEAQLEKSRLLSDRFSAERPKGSFSTLEIQRTEQGDSAMYLCASSPQSGSYEQYFGPGTRLTVT.

The gene calls are TRBV27 and TRBJ2-7; TCRdb outputs TRBD2, but without DNA this stays unchecked. Germline V gives CDR1 MNHEY, CDR2 SMNVEV (reference sequence). This CDR3 spans 13 amino acids. This chain's CDR3 is CASRSGGGDEQYF.

The chain recombines TRBV9 with TRBJ1-1; the TCRdb D gene call, TRBD1, has no DNA to confirm it. Germline-derived CDR1 and CDR2 are SGDLS and YYNGEE. The CDR3 totals 13 residues. The CDR3 here is CASSVEGGPEAFF.

CDR3 sequence: CASSPGTSGGNEQFF. The chain joins TRBV12-3 or TRBV12-4 to TRBJ2-1; TCRdb calls TRBD2, which cannot be checked without DNA. This CDR3 spans 15 amino acids.

This chain joins TRBV20-1 and TRBJ2-5; TCRdb selects TRBD1, and the lack of DNA leaves this call unchecked. The CDR3 loop spans 14 amino acids. Germline lookup yields CDR1 DFQATT and CDR2 SNEGSKA (reference sequence). The chain's CDR3 is CSARPGQGIETQYF.

The chain links TRBV28 to TRBJ2-5; TCRdb indicates TRBD1, and absent DNA this call remains unverified. The CDR3 is made up of 14 amino acids. The germline V gene encodes CDR1 MDHEN and CDR2 SYDVKM. The CDR3 reads CASSFHGGKETQYF.

The rearrangement links TRBV28 to TRBJ1-5; the TRBD1 assignment by TCRdb is unverifiable without DNA. The CDR3 is 14 amino acids. Looked up from germline, CDR1 is MDHEN and CDR2 is SYDVKM. The CDR3 here is CASSPDRYNQPQHF. Full variable domain (rest looked up from reference TRBV28 and TRBJ1-5): DVKVTQSSRYLVKRTGEKVFLECVQDMDHENMFWYRQDPGLGLRLIYFSYDVKMKEKGDIPEGYSVSREKKERFSLILESASTNQTSMYLCASSPDRYNQPQHFGDGTRLSIL.

This rearrangement joins TRBV5-1 to TRBJ1-2. CDR1 and CDR2 from the germline V gene are SGHRS and YFSETQ. CDR3 length equals 15 residues. CDR3 sequence: CASSLGGRSNYGYTF.

This chain uses TRBV12-3 or TRBV12-4 with TRBJ1-2. The CDR3 has 14 residues. The CDR3 here is CASNSLMNNYGYTF.

The chain recombines TRBV27 with TRBJ1-2; TCRdb's D call, TRBD1, is unchecked because there is no DNA. Germline V lookup: CDR1 MNHEY, CDR2 SMNVEV (reference sequence). This CDR3 comprises 13 residues. The CDR3 spells CASSRGQNYGYTF.

This rearrangement joins TRBV6-5 to TRBJ1-1; TCRdb's D call of TRBD1 is untestable without DNA. Germline-derived CDR1 and CDR2 are MNHEY and SVGAGI. The CDR3 contains 13 residues. This CDR3 reads CASISGDDTEAFF.

The rearrangement joins TRBV21-1 to TRBJ1-1. TRBV21-1 is a documented pseudogene. The CDR3 totals 17 residues. The CDR3 region is CASSKPGRGEGNTEAFF.

The chain carries TRBV6-2 or TRBV6-3 and TRBJ2-3. The CDR3 extends over 11 amino acids. Germline CDR1 reads MNHEY; CDR2 reads SVGEGT. The CDR3 spells CASKDTDTQYF.

The chain is built from TRBV5-5 and TRBJ1-5; as DNA is missing, the TRBD1 call by TCRdb cannot be tested. The CDR3 covers 13 residues. CDR1 and CDR2 (germline): SGHKS, YYEKEE (reference sequence). Here the CDR3 reads CASSPLGRQPQHF.